A selection of T cell receptor beta chains follows, all from one sample in a study of beta chain features in type 1 diabetes. The table came from immunoSEQ multiplex PCR; TCRdb's copy has only in-frame clones and leaves some out. This table holds around 44,000 clones, 65% to 70% found once. Source material: Tregs from blood. These receptors were obtained from a young woman with type 1 diabetes. Both conserved end residues are part of each CDR3. The D gene is left open where the match is weak. Clone size is not always given. Where it is, it says once, few, many or a class for expanded clones.

J: TRBJ2-2; size: .; V: TRBV7-3; D: .; length: 12; DNA: TGTGCCAGCAGCTTGACAGCCGGGGAGCTGTTTTTT; CDR3: CASSLTAGELFF
J: TRBJ2-2; size: .; V: TRBV7-7; D: .; length: 13; DNA: TGTGCCAGCAGCTCCCAGTCCGCCGGGGAGCTGTTTTTT; CDR3: CASSSQSAGELFF
J: TRBJ2-1; size: few; V: TRBV7-2; D: TRBD2; length: 17; DNA: TGTGCCAGCAGCTTAGCGATAGCGGGAGCGTGGTTCTATGAGCAGTTCTTC; CDR3: CASSLAIAGAWFYEQFF
J: TRBJ2-1; size: few; V: TRBV27; D: .; length: 15; DNA: TGTGCCAGCAGTTTGCGCAGGAACCCGGTGGGTGAGCAGTTCTTC; CDR3: CASSLRRNPVGEQFF
J: TRBJ1-1; size: .; V: TRBV5-1; D: TRBD1; length: 16; DNA: TGCGCCACCAGCCTGGGACAGGGCGCTCTGGACACTGAAGCTTTCTTT; CDR3: CATSLGQGALDTEAFF
J: TRBJ1-2; size: .; V: TRBV7-9; D: TRBD1; length: 13; DNA: TGTGCCAGCAGCTCACAGGGGATCTATGGCTACACCTTC; CDR3: CASSSQGIYGYTF
J: TRBJ2-1; size: once; V: TRBV28; D: .; length: 14; DNA: TGTGCCAGCAGTCTTACCTTAGCGGTCGATGAGCAGTTCTTC; CDR3: CASSLTLAVDEQFF
J: TRBJ1-4; size: .; V: TRBV19; D: TRBD1; length: 14; DNA: TGTGCCACCACACCGGGACAGCCAAATGAAAAACTGTTTTTT; CDR3: CATTPGQPNEKLFF
J: TRBJ2-3; size: .; V: TRBV7-9; D: TRBD2; length: 16; DNA: TGTGCCAGCAGCTTGGGTCGGGGGGTCGGCACAGATACGCAGTATTTT; CDR3: CASSLGRGVGTDTQYF
J: TRBJ1-4; size: once; V: TRBV30; D: .; length: 12; DNA: TGTGCCAGTGACACCACCCCTGGGAAACTGTTTTTT; CDR3: CASDTTPGKLFF
J: TRBJ2-6; size: .; V: TRBV18; D: .; length: 18; DNA: TGTGCCAGCTCACCAGAGAACAGGGGAGGTTCTGGGGCCAACGTCCTGACTTTC; CDR3: CASSPENRGGSGANVLTF
J: TRBJ2-2; size: .; V: TRBV4-3; D: TRBD1; length: 16; DNA: TGCGCCAGCAGCAAAAGAGGACAGGTGAACACCGGGGAGCTGTTTTTT; CDR3: CASSKRGQVNTGELFF
J: TRBJ2-1; size: .; V: TRBV9; D: .; length: 17; DNA: TGTGCCAGCAGCGTAGGTCCAGGGAACCTTTTCTACAATGAGCAGTTCTTC; CDR3: CASSVGPGNLFYNEQFF
J: TRBJ2-1; size: few; V: TRBV5-5; D: .; length: 15; DNA: TGTGCCAGCAGCTTGTTTTTCCAGGGCTTCGGTGAGCAGTTCTTC; CDR3: CASSLFFQGFGEQFF
J: TRBJ1-4; size: .; V: TRBV7-9; D: .; length: 17; DNA: TGTGCCAGCAGCCGGGATCACAGTGCGAGGGTGGGAGAAAAACTGTTTTTT; CDR3: CASSRDHSARVGEKLFF
J: TRBJ2-7; size: once; V: TRBV7-2; D: TRBD1; length: 16; DNA: TGTGCCAGCAGCTTAGCCAGGACAGGCCAGCCCTACGAGCAGTACTTC; CDR3: CASSLARTGQPYEQYF
J: TRBJ1-5; size: .; V: TRBV7-9; D: .; length: 12; DNA: TGTGCCAGCAGCCCCGACCCAGGGCCCCAGCATTTT; CDR3: CASSPDPGPQHF
J: TRBJ1-1; size: once; V: TRBV18; D: .; length: 15; DNA: TGTGCCAGCTCACCACCAGGGAGGCTGAACACTGAAGCTTTCTTT; CDR3: CASSPPGRLNTEAFF
J: TRBJ2-2; size: few; V: TRBV7-9; D: TRBD2; length: 16; DNA: TGTGCCAGCAGCTTCGCGCCGGGAGGGCCCACCGGGGAGCTGTTTTTT; CDR3: CASSFAPGGPTGELFF
J: TRBJ2-1; size: few; V: TRBV19; D: TRBD2; length: 19; DNA: TGTGCCAGTAGTCCCAGACTAGCGGGGGGCTTAAGCTCCTACAATGAGCAGTTCTTC; CDR3: CASSPRLAGGLSSYNEQFF
J: TRBJ2-7; size: .; V: TRBV6-6; D: TRBD2; length: 14; DNA: TGTGCCAGCAGACGTACCGGACTAGCCTACGAGCAGTACTTC; CDR3: CASRRTGLAYEQYF
J: TRBJ2-1; size: .; V: TRBV10-2; D: TRBD2; length: 14; DNA: TGCGCCAGCGTTTTTGCGGGGGGGCTTGTTGAGCAGTTCTTC; CDR3: CASVFAGGLVEQFF
J: TRBJ1-1; size: .; V: TRBV4-2; D: .; length: 14; DNA: TGTGCCAGCAGCCAAGGAGGGTCCAACACTGAAGCTTTCTTT; CDR3: CASSQGGSNTEAFF
J: TRBJ2-1; size: .; V: TRBV5-1; D: .; length: 12; DNA: TGCGCCAGCAGCTCCGGGACTGATGAGCAGTTCTTC; CDR3: CASSSGTDEQFF
J: TRBJ1-5; size: .; V: TRBV7-8; D: .; length: 15; DNA: TGTGCCAGCAGCTTTGCGGGGTTGAGCAATCAGCCCCAGCATTTT; CDR3: CASSFAGLSNQPQHF
J: TRBJ1-6; size: .; V: TRBV11-2; D: TRBD1; length: 14; DNA: TGTGCCAGCAGCTTGCGCAGGGGGGATTCACCCCTCCACTTT; CDR3: CASSLRRGDSPLHF
J: TRBJ2-1; size: .; V: TRBV6-1; D: .; length: 12; DNA: TGTGCCAGCAGTGACGATGTAGCTGAGCAGTTCTTC; CDR3: CASSDDVAEQFF
J: TRBJ2-6; size: .; V: TRBV11-2; D: TRBD1; length: 17; DNA: TGTGCCAGCAGCTTATTGACAGGGGGCGGTGGGGCCAACGTCCTGACTTTC; CDR3: CASSLLTGGGGANVLTF
J: TRBJ2-1; size: .; V: TRBV4-3; D: TRBD2; length: 17; DNA: TGCGCCAGCAGCCAAACTCTAGCGGGGGCCTCCTACAATGAGCAGTTCTTC; CDR3: CASSQTLAGASYNEQFF
J: TRBJ2-1; size: .; V: TRBV7-2; D: .; length: 15; DNA: TGTGCCAGCAGCCCCTCTAGCGACTCCTACAATGAGCAGTTCTTC; CDR3: CASSPSSDSYNEQFF
J: TRBJ2-7; size: .; V: TRBV28; D: TRBD2; length: 17; DNA: TGTGCCAGCAGTTTCATGACTAGCGGGAGGGCCAGCCACGAGCAGTACTTC; CDR3: CASSFMTSGRASHEQYF
J: TRBJ2-1; size: few; V: TRBV19; D: TRBD2; length: 16; DNA: TGTGCCAGTACCCTAGCGGGGGGGCCCGGTCTGAACGAGCAGTTCTTC; CDR3: CASTLAGGPGLNEQFF
J: TRBJ1-5; size: .; V: TRBV19; D: .; length: 15; DNA: TGTGCCAGTAGTAAACCGGGACAAACCCGTCAGCCCCAGCATTTT; CDR3: CASSKPGQTRQPQHF
J: TRBJ2-3; size: .; V: TRBV4-1; D: TRBD2; length: 18; DNA: TGCGCCAGCAGCCCAGGAAGGGGACTAGCGGGGAGAGCAGATACGCAGTATTTT; CDR3: CASSPGRGLAGRADTQYF
J: TRBJ1-6; size: .; V: TRBV27; D: TRBD1; length: 16; DNA: TGTGCCAGCAGTTCTCCAGGGGGCTCCTATAATTCACCCCTCCACTTT; CDR3: CASSSPGGSYNSPLHF
J: TRBJ2-7; size: .; V: TRBV27; D: TRBD1; length: 15; DNA: TGTGCCAGCCGACAGGGACGGAGGAGCTCCTACGAGCAGTACTTC; CDR3: CASRQGRRSSYEQYF
J: TRBJ2-2; size: .; V: TRBV30; D: .; length: 16; DNA: TGTGCCCGCGGGCCGGGTCATGGGGTTAACACCGGGGAGCTGTTTTTT; CDR3: CARGPGHGVNTGELFF
J: TRBJ1-1; size: .; V: TRBV7-2; D: .; length: 13; DNA: TGTGCCAGCAGCTTAGCCCGACAGACTGAAGCTTTCTTT; CDR3: CASSLARQTEAFF
J: TRBJ2-7; size: .; V: TRBV18; D: .; length: 13; DNA: TGTGCCAGCTCACTCACAGGGAGCGACGAGCAGTACTTC; CDR3: CASSLTGSDEQYF
J: TRBJ1-2; size: .; V: TRBV7-2; D: TRBD1; length: 14; DNA: TGTGCCAGCAGCTTAGGTGTAGGGGGCAGTGGCTACACCTTC; CDR3: CASSLGVGGSGYTF
J: TRBJ2-3; size: .; V: TRBV7-2; D: .; length: 16; DNA: TGTGCCAGCAGCCTTAGTGTCGGCGGTTCCACAGATACGCAGTATTTT; CDR3: CASSLSVGGSTDTQYF
J: TRBJ2-3; size: .; V: TRBV9; D: .; length: 12; DNA: TGTGCCAGCAGCACAAACACAGATACGCAGTATTTT; CDR3: CASSTNTDTQYF
J: TRBJ1-2; size: .; V: TRBV5-6; D: TRBD1; length: 13; DNA: TGTGCCAGCAGACCGTCTGGGACAGCCACCCTTCACTTC; CDR3: CASRPSGTATLHF
J: TRBJ2-7; size: few; V: TRBV7-2; D: .; length: 17; DNA: TGTGCCAGCAGCTACGGGGGTTGGCTCGAGAACTCCTACGAGCAGTACTTC; CDR3: CASSYGGWLENSYEQYF
J: TRBJ1-1; size: .; V: TRBV14; D: TRBD1; length: 15; DNA: TGTGCCAGCAGCCAACAAGGGGGCCCCAGGGTTACGGCTTTCTTT; CDR3: CASSQQGGPRVTAFF
J: TRBJ1-6; size: .; V: TRBV6-5; D: .; length: 16; DNA: TGTGCCAGCAGTTTGGAACAGGGCACCTATAATTCACCCCTCCACTTT; CDR3: CASSLEQGTYNSPLHF
J: TRBJ2-1; size: .; V: TRBV30; D: .; length: 14; DNA: TGTGCCTGGAGTGTACCAGGCTCCTACAATGAGCAGTTCTTC; CDR3: CAWSVPGSYNEQFF
J: TRBJ2-7; size: few; V: TRBV21-1; D: .; length: 13; DNA: TGTGCCAGCGGAGGGGGACAGTGCATCGAGCAGTACTTC; CDR3: CASGGGQCIEQYF
J: TRBJ2-3; size: .; V: TRBV25-1; D: TRBD1; length: 13; DNA: TGTGCCAGTGGACAGGGAAACACAGATACGCAGTATTTT; CDR3: CASGQGNTDTQYF
J: TRBJ2-7; size: .; V: TRBV21-1; D: .; length: 14; DNA: TGTGCCAGCAGCAAAGCGCGCCAGGCCTACGAGCAGTACTTC; CDR3: CASSKARQAYEQYF
J: TRBJ1-5; size: .; V: TRBV6-6; D: TRBD1; length: 15; DNA: TGTGCCAGCAGTTACCAAGCAGGGGGCCTTCAGCCCCAGCATTTT; CDR3: CASSYQAGGLQPQHF
J: TRBJ1-2; size: .; V: TRBV5-5; D: TRBD1; length: 14; DNA: TGTGCCAGCAGCTCGGACAGGGGGCAGTATGGCTACACCTTC; CDR3: CASSSDRGQYGYTF
J: TRBJ2-7; size: .; V: TRBV13; D: TRBD2; length: 17; DNA: TGTGCCAGCAGCTTACGCACAGGCTGGGTCGGGAGGAACGAGCAGTACTTC; CDR3: CASSLRTGWVGRNEQYF